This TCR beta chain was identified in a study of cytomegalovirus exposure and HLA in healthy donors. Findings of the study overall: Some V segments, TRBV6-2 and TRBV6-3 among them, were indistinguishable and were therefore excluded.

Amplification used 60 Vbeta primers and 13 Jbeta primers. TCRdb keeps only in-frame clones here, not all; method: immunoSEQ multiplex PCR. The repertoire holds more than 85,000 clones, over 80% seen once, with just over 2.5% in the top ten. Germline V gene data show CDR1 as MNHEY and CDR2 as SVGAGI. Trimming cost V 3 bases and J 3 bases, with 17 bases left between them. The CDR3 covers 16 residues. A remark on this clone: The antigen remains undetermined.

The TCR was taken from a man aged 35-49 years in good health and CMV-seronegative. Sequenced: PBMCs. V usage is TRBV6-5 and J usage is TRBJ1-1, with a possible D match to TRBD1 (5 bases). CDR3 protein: CASSYLGAGPDTEAFF. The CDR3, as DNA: TGTGCCAGCAGTTATCTTGGAGCAGGGCCTGACACTGAAGCTTTCTTT.